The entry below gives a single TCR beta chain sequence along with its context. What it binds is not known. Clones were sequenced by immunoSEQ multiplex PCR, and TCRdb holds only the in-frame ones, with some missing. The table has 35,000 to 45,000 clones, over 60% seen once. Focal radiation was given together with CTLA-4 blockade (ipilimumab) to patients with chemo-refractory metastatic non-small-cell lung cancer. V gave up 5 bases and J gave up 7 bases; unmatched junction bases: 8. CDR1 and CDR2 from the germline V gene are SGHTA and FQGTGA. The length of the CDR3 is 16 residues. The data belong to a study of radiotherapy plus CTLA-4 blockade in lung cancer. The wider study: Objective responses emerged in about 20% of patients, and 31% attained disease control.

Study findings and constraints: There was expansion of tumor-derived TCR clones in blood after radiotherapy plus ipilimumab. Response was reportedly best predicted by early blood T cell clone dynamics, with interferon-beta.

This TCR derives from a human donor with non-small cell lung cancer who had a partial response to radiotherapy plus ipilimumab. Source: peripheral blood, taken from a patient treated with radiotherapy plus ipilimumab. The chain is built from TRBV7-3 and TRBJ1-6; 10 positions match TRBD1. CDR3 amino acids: CASSAGTGVGNSPLHF. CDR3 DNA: TGTGCCAGCAGCGCCGGGACAGGGGTCGGGAATTCACCCCTCCACTTT.